The 8 T cell receptor beta chains given below trace back to one sample, sequenced in a study of shared T cell receptors in the human thymus (dated by TCRdb to 2020 to 2022). Library generation was performed with the immunoSEQ multiplex PCR assay. TCRdb carries this immuneACCESS record with in-frame sequences only. Its versions omit some clonotypes, under half of them owing to an unresolved V gene in the studies checked, with the rest unexplained. The sample has hundreds of thousands of clones on record, roughly 74% of them singletons. The top ten hold more than 0.01% of the sample. These data were likewise used in another study, on human thymus T cells.

Sequenced sample: thymocytes. The receptors stem from a boy younger than two with a congenital heart defect. Donor details come from another sample of the same person, matched by shared clones.

This clone occurred once. The chain joins TRBV30 to TRBJ2-1; TRBD2 matches 9 bases. Germline CDR1 and CDR2: GTSNPN and SVGIG (reference sequence). J lost 9 bases, V lost 4 bases, and 16 bases had no gene match. The length of the CDR3 is 16 residues. Written as DNA, the CDR3 is TGTGCCTGGACGACGGGCCGCGGGAGGGCGTCGGGTGAGCAGTTCTTC. Translated: CAWTTGRGRASGEQFF.

This chain links TRBV4-2 with TRBJ2-1; 8 bases map to TRBD2. Trimming at V came to 3 bases and at J to 4 bases, leaving 11 bases not matched to a gene. Germline-derived CDR1 and CDR2 are LGHNA and YNFKEQ. This CDR3 comprises 17 residues. The CDR3 sequence is CASSQAPGLELYNEQFF. CDR3 nucleotide sequence: TGTGCCAGCAGCCAGGCCCCGGGACTAGAGTTATACAATGAGCAGTTCTTC.

The chain has TRBV10-2 and TRBJ2-7; 8 positions agree with TRBD2. Per the germline V gene, CDR1 is WSHSY and CDR2 is SAAADI. V gave up 7 bases and J gave up 7 bases; unmatched junction bases: 15. The CDR3 contains 15 residues. The CDR3 coding sequence is TGCGCCAGCAAGCAGGGACTAGAGGGTTCGGGAGAGCAGTACTTC. This encodes CASKQGLEGSGEQYF.

This clone was observed once. The V and J genes are TRBV7-9 and TRBJ2-7; TRBD1 might be the D (5 bases). V was pared by 4 bases and J by 0 bases, with 16 bases between. This CDR3 has 16 amino acids. Germline values: CDR1 SEHNR, CDR2 FQNEAQ (reference sequence). The CDR3 sequence: CASSSWNRPSSYEQYF. CDR3 coding DNA: TGTGCCAGCAGCTCCTGGAACAGGCCGAGCTCCTACGAGCAGTACTTC.

The gene calls are TRBV15 and TRBJ2-5; D remains ambiguous. CDR3 size: 15 residues. Trimming pared 0 bases from V and 0 bases from J, leaving 8 bases between. In germline, CDR1 is LNHNV, CDR2 YYDKDF (reference sequence). In DNA, the CDR3 is TGTGCCACCAGCAGAGAGGGCCCCAACCAAGAGACCCAGTACTTC. Translation: CATSREGPNQETQYF.

The V and J genes are TRBV2 and TRBJ1-4; D remains unclear. Trimming removed 3 bases from V and 8 bases from J, with 19 bases in between. The V gene's germline CDR1 is SNHLY and CDR2 FYNNEI. The CDR3 consists of 16 residues. This CDR3 is CASSEQTQAPVEKLFF. The CDR3 DNA reads as TGTGCCAGCAGTGAGCAGACGCAGGCCCCAGTGGAAAAACTGTTTTTT.

This chain uses TRBV2 with TRBJ2-5; perhaps TRBD2 as D (6 bases). The V end lost 7 bases, the J end lost 1 base, and 13 bases lay between the germline ends. Germline V gene data show CDR1 as SNHLY and CDR2 as FYNNEI. The CDR3 consists of 14 residues. The CDR3: CASTRGLRQETQYF. In DNA form, the CDR3 reads TGTGCCAGCACCCGGGGGTTACGCCAAGAGACCCAGTACTTC.

This clone was observed a handful of times. The chain couples TRBV4-3 to TRBJ2-5; 8 bases align to TRBD1. The tail of the sequence fits TRBJ2-7 better, so the J call may be wrong. The CDR3 covers 17 residues. Germline CDR1 is LGHNA and CDR2 is YSLEER. CDR3 nucleotides: TGCGCCAGCAGCCAAGATCAGGGGACAGGCAGATCCTACGAGCAGTACTTC. Residues: CASSQDQGTGRSYEQYF.